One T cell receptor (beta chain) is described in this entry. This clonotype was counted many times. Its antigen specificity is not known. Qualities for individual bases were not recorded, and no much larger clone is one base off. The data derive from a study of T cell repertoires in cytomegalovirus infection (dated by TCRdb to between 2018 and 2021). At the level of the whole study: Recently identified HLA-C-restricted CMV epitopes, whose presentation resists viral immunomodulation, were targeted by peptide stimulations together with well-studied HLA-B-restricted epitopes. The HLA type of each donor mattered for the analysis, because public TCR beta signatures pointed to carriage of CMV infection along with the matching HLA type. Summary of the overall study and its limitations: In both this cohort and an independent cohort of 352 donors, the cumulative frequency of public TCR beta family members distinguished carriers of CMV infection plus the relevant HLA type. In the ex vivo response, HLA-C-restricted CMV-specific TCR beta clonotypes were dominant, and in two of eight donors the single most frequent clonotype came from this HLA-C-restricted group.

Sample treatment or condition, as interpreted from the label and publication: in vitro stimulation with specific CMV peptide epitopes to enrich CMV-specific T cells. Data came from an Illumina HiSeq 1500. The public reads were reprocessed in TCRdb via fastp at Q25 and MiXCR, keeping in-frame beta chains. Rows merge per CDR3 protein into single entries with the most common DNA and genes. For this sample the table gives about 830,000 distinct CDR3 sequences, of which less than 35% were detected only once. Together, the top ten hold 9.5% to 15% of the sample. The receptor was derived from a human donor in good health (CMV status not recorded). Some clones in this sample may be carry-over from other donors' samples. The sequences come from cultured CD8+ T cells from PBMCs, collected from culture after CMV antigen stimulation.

The DNA sequence reads TGTGCCAGCAGTGCTCGGATTTTTTATAGCAATCAGCCCCAGCATTTT. It is translated as CASSARIFYSNQPQHF. The chain is made from TRBV27 and TRBJ1-5, with the D gene call left open. A distance of 14 bases separates the germline ends of V and J, which lose 5 bases and 0 bases respectively. The CDR3, cysteine through phenylalanine, is 16 amino acids long. The CDR3 DNA has 48 bases and is translated from base 1. Looking up the germline V gene (reference sequence) yields CDR1 MNHEY and CDR2 SMNVEV.